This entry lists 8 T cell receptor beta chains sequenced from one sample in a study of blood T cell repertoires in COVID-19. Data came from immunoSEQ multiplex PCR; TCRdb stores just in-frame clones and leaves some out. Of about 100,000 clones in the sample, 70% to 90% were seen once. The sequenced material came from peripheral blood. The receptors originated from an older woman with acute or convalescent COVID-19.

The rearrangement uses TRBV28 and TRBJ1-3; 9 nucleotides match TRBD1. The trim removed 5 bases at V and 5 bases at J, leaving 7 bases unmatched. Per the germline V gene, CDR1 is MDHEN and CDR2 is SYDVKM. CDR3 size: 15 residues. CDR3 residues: CASSPLGQGRNTIYF. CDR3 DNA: TGTGCCAGCAGTCCCCTGGGACAGGGAAGAAACACCATATATTTT.

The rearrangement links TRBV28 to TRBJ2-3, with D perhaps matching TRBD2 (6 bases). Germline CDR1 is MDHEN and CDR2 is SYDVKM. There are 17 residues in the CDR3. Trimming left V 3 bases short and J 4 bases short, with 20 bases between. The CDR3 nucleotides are TGTGCCAGCAGTTTGGATGGCTCACCGGGACTTTCAGATACGCAGTATTTT. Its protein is CASSLDGSPGLSDTQYF.

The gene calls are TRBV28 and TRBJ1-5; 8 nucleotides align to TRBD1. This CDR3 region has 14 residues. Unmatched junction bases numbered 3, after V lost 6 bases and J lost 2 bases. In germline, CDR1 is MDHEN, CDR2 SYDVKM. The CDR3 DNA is TGTGCCAGCAGCCAGACAGGGGGCAATCAGCCCCAGCATTTT. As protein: CASSQTGGNQPQHF.

Written as DNA, the CDR3 is TGTGCCAGCAGCTTAGGTCCAGTCGGGGAGACCCAGTACTTC. This gives the protein CASSLGPVGETQYF. The rearrangement uses TRBV7-9 and TRBJ2-5; D is unresolved. V was clipped by 1 base and J by 5 bases, with 11 bases between them. The CDR3 runs 14 residues. CDR1 SEHNR and CDR2 FQNEAQ come from the germline V gene (reference sequence).

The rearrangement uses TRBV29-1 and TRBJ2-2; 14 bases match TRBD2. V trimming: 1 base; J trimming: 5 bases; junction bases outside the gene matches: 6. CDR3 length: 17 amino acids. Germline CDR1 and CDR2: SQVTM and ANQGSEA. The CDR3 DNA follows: TGCAGCGTTGAAGGGACTAGCGGGAGGCCGAGTACCGGGGAGCTGTTTTTT. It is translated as CSVEGTSGRPSTGELFF.

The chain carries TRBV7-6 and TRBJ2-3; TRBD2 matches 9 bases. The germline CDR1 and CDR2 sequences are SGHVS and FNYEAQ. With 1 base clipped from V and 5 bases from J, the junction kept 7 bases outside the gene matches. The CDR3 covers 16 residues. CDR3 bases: TGTGCCAGCAGCTTAGGGGGACTAGCTGCGGGAGATACGCAGTATTTT. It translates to CASSLGGLAAGDTQYF.

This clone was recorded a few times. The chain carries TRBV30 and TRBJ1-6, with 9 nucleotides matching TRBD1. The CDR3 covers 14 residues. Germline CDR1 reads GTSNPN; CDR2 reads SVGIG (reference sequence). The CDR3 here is CAFQSGTGNSPLHF. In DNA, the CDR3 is TGTGCTTTTCAATCCGGGACAGGGAATTCACCCCTCCACTTT.

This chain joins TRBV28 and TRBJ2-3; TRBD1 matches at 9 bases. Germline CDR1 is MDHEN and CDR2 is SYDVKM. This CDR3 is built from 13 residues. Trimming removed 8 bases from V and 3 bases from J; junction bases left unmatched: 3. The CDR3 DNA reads TGTGCCAGCCACGGACAGGGGACAGATACGCAGTATTTT. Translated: CASHGQGTDTQYF.